This T cell receptor beta chain was sequenced for a study of blood T cell repertoires in COVID-19. In the study overall: There were acute and convalescent COVID-19 samples, and they came from the United States, Italy and Spain. Sources were T cells, B-cell-depleted T cells, or PBMCs; the material itself was cDNA or gDNA.

V was clipped by 3 bases and J by 1 base, with 9 bases between them. In germline, CDR1 is SGDLS, CDR2 YYNGEE. The CDR3 contains 14 residues. The data were produced by immunoSEQ multiplex PCR, yet TCRdb's version contains in-frame clones alone and is incomplete. The sample consists of over 150,000 clones, 84% of them appearing once. This TCR derives from a man younger than 35 with active or convalescent COVID-19. The rearrangement joins TRBV9 to TRBJ2-3, with a weak D call TRBD2 (6 bases). The sequencing input was peripheral blood. CDR3 amino acids: CASSGWRGTDTQYF. The CDR3 nucleotides read TGTGCCAGCAGCGGCTGGAGGGGCACAGATACGCAGTATTTT.